The clone carrying this T cell receptor beta chain was counted between two and nine times. The antigen is not known. This sample is drawn from a study of post-analysis software for immune sequencing data. Study-wide results and limits: The five TRBV segments detected at higher frequency in patients than in controls included TRBV5-6, TRBV5-1 and TRBV20-1.

Prepared TCR beta cDNA libraries contained unique molecular identifiers. Out of about 1 to 11 million T cells, roughly 0.5 million cDNA molecules were generated. Each CDR3 protein is one row after TCRdb ran MiXCR on the PCR reads. The sample carries some 690,000 distinct CDR3 sequences, about 32% recorded once. This CDR3 comprises 14 residues. Trimming pared 6 bases from V and 6 bases from J, leaving 17 bases between. Per the germline V gene, CDR1 is MNHEY and CDR2 is SMNVEV (reference sequence). This TCR derives from a girl aged 10 to 17 with multiple sclerosis. The chain links TRBV27 to TRBJ1-1; possible D gene TRBD1, 6 bases. Sequencing was performed on blood. The CDR3 reads CASRPQGRESEAFF. The CDR3 DNA follows: TGTGCCAGCAGACCACAGGGAAGGGAGTCTGAAGCTTTCTTT.